This entry lists 15 T cell receptor beta chains sequenced from one sample in a study of graft-versus-host responses after intestinal transplantation. Data came from immunoSEQ multiplex PCR; TCRdb stores just in-frame clones and leaves some out. Of tens of thousands of clones in the sample, nearly 90% were seen once. Their antigens are not known. Sequenced here: unstimulated CD8+ T cells sorted from spleen or lymph node cells, sampled before transplant. The receptor source for this set is a human donor who was the organ donor for an intestinal transplant.

The genes are TRBV28 and TRBJ1-5; TRBD1 is a possible D gene (5 bases). V was clipped by 1 base and J by 0 bases, with 19 bases between them. The CDR3 extends over 19 amino acids. Germline V gene data show CDR1 as MDHEN and CDR2 as SYDVKM. The CDR3 nucleotides read TGTGCCAGCAGTTTATACAGGTCCCCCCACCTCTATAGCAATCAGCCCCAGCATTTT. It is translated as CASSLYRSPHLYSNQPQHF.

This clone was observed a single time. This chain joins TRBV27 and TRBJ2-1; tentative D call: TRBD2 (5 bases). With 4 bases removed from V and 0 bases from J, the gap between germline ends came to 16 bases. Germline V gene lookup returns CDR1 MNHEY and CDR2 SMNVEV (reference sequence). The CDR3 contains 17 residues. The CDR3 protein is CASSSREGSRSYNEQFF. CDR3 DNA sequence: TGTGCCAGCAGTTCGAGAGAGGGATCGCGCTCCTACAATGAGCAGTTCTTC.

This chain connects TRBV6-1 to TRBJ2-3, with 8 bases identical to TRBD2. This CDR3 has 16 amino acids. V lost 2 bases to trimming and J lost 4 bases; unmatched junction nucleotides: 8. Germline V gene sequence: CDR1 MNHNS, CDR2 SASEGT. CDR3 bases: TGTGCCAGCAGTGAATGGCTAGCGGGCGGGTCAGATACGCAGTATTTT. Translating it yields CASSEWLAGGSDTQYF.

This clone was counted a few times. The chain carries TRBV15 and TRBJ2-7; D uncertain. Germline V gene sequence: CDR1 LNHNV, CDR2 YYDKDF (reference sequence). The CDR3 consists of 13 residues. V lost 3 bases, J lost 3 bases, and 9 bases lay in between. CDR3 bases: TGTGCCACCAGCAGGAGCAGGTTCTACGAGCAGTACGTC. This translates into CATSRSRFYEQYV.

V gene TRBV7-8 combines with J gene TRBJ2-1; 9 nucleotides align to TRBD1. Germline lookup yields CDR1 SGHVS and CDR2 FQNEAQ. CDR3 length: 16 residues. V shed 6 bases and J 7 bases; nucleotides not matched to a gene: 13. In DNA form, the CDR3 reads TGTGCCAGCAGTTTACCCACCGGGACAGGGAGTAATGAGCAGTTCTTC. Amino acids: CASSLPTGTGSNEQFF.

The chain links TRBV6-4 to TRBJ2-5; 8 bases align to TRBD1. This CDR3 region has 14 residues. The V gene's germline CDR1 is MRHNA and CDR2 SNTAGT. J gave up 1 base and V 6 bases, and 4 bases lay outside the gene matches. CDR3 region: CASSPTGGQETQYF. The DNA for the CDR3 is TGTGCCAGCAGCCCCACAGGGGGCCAAGAGACCCAGTACTTC.

The rearrangement joins TRBV30 to TRBJ2-3; tentative D call: TRBD2 (6 bases). Germline V gene lookup returns CDR1 GTSNPN and CDR2 SVGIG (reference sequence). This CDR3 has 16 residues. V lost 1 base and J lost 0, with 14 bases in between. The CDR3 protein is CAWSDVGGVSTDTQYF. Written as DNA, the CDR3 is TGTGCCTGGAGTGACGTTGGCGGGGTTAGCACAGATACGCAGTATTTT.

This clone was recorded only once. As DNA, the CDR3 is TGTGCCAGCAGTGACTCGATGGCTAGCACAGATACGCAGTATTTT. Translating it yields CASSDSMASTDTQYF. The chain uses TRBV6-4 and TRBJ2-3; D ambiguous. Trimming took off 0 bases at V and 0 bases at J, with 7 bases between the two ends. This CDR3 is built from 15 residues. The germline CDR1 and CDR2 sequences are MRHNA and SNTAGT.

The V call is TRBV6-5, the J call TRBJ1-1, with no clear D. The CDR3 totals 13 residues. Looked up from germline, CDR1 is MNHEY and CDR2 is SVGAGI. V was pared by 0 bases and J by 3 bases, with 5 bases between. CDR3 nucleotide sequence: TGTGCCAGCAGTTACTCGCGGGACACTGAAGCTTTCTTT. Its protein product is CASSYSRDTEAFF.

The DNA for the CDR3 is TGCGCCAGCAGCCCTGTACAGGGTGACTCACCCCTCCACTTT. It codes for CASSPVQGDSPLHF. The chain joins TRBV5-1 to TRBJ1-6; a possible D gene is TRBD1 (6 bases). V lost 4 bases and J 10 bases, leaving 15 bases between the germline ends. CDR1 and CDR2 (germline): SGHRS, YFSETQ. This CDR3 spans 14 amino acids.

The rearrangement links TRBV6-4 to TRBJ2-1, with 7 bases that match TRBD2. Germline V gene sequence: CDR1 MRHNA, CDR2 SNTAGT. The CDR3 spans 14 residues. V dropped 2 bases and J dropped 3; count of bases not matched to a gene: 1. The CDR3 loop reads CASSDTSDYNEQFF. CDR3 DNA sequence: TGTGCCAGCAGTGACACTAGCGACTACAATGAGCAGTTCTTC.

This clone was counted only a few times. This rearrangement joins TRBV19 to TRBJ1-4, with D possibly matching TRBD1 (6 bases). This CDR3 has 16 amino acids. The ends were cut back, 5 bases at V and 8 bases at J, with 21 bases in the middle. Per germline, CDR1 LNHDA and CDR2 SQIVND (reference sequence). The CDR3 region has the DNA TGTGCCAGTAGTCTTGGCCCCGGACAGAGAGAGGAAAAACTGTTTTTT. It specifies CASSLGPGQREEKLFF.

This clone has more than one count but fewer than ten. The chain joins TRBV7-9 to TRBJ1-1, with D unclear. V was pared by 4 bases and J by 8 bases, with 17 bases between. In germline, CDR1 is SEHNR, CDR2 FQNEAQ (reference sequence). The CDR3 has 14 amino acids. CDR3 bases: TGTGCCAGCAGCTCCCAATTTTGGTCCCGGGAAGCTTTCTTT. It yields the protein CASSSQFWSREAFF.

V usage is TRBV5-8 and J usage is TRBJ2-7; TRBD1 agrees at 7 bases. Germline assignment: CDR1 SGHTS and CDR2 YDEGEE. V lost 4 bases to trimming and J lost 2 bases; unmatched junction nucleotides: 3. The CDR3 covers 13 residues. The CDR3 loop reads CASSPDRTYEQYV. In nucleotides, the CDR3 is TGTGCCAGCAGCCCGGACAGGACCTACGAGCAGTACGTC.

This chain connects TRBV4-1 to TRBJ2-3; D not resolved. Trimming took 3 bases from V and 3 from J, leaving 13 bases between them. The germline gives CDR1 MGHRA, CDR2 YSYEKL. This CDR3 has 15 residues. The CDR3 DNA reads as TGCGCCAGCAGCCAGGATCGGTACGGGACAGATACGCAGTATTTT. Translated, it gives CASSQDRYGTDTQYF.